Each of the 28 T cell receptor beta chains below was sequenced from the same sample in a study of T cell changes during pregnancy in multiple sclerosis. The data were produced by immunoSEQ multiplex PCR, yet TCRdb's version contains in-frame clones alone and is incomplete. The sample lists around 20,000 clones, about 88% seen once, with under 1.5% in the top ten. Sequencing used CD4+ T cells from peripheral blood mononuclear cells, obtained in the first trimester of pregnancy. All receptors derive from a female donor in good health, enrolled as a control in a pregnancy study.

The chain carries TRBV19 and TRBJ1-1; D call uncertain. Deletions cut 6 bases from V and 5 bases from J, with 10 bases between. Per the germline V gene, CDR1 is LNHDA and CDR2 is SQIVND (reference sequence). CDR3 length: 12 residues. The DNA for the CDR3 is TGTGCCAGTAGCCTCGAGAGGACTGAAGCTTTCTTT. Translation: CASSLERTEAFF.

The chain carries TRBV6-1 and TRBJ2-7, with D uncertain. Trimming removed 4 bases at V and 4 bases at J, with 8 bases between. CDR1 is MNHNS, CDR2 SASEGT, per germline. The CDR3 consists of 12 residues. CDR3 amino acids: CASSAPNYEQYF. The DNA of the CDR3 is TGTGCCAGCAGTGCTCCTAATTACGAGCAGTACTTC.

In its sample, this clone was seen a few times. The chain couples TRBV10-2 to TRBJ1-1, with D perhaps matching TRBD1 (5 bases). CDR1 and CDR2 (germline): WSHSY, SAAADI. Trimming pared 3 bases from V and 4 bases from J, leaving 12 bases between. The CDR3 spans 14 residues. The chain's CDR3 is CASSDRGSRTEAFF. The CDR3 nucleotides are TGCGCCAGCAGTGATCGGGGGAGTCGCACTGAAGCTTTCTTT.

The gene calls are TRBV7-9 and TRBJ2-5; 12 bases are a match to TRBD1. Trimming removed 3 bases from V and 5 bases from J; junction bases left unmatched: 10. The V gene's germline CDR1 is SEHNR and CDR2 FQNEAQ (reference sequence). The CDR3 extends over 17 amino acids. The CDR3 loop is CASSFGTGGREKETQYF. CDR3 nucleotide sequence: TGTGCCAGCAGCTTCGGGACAGGGGGCAGGGAAAAGGAGACCCAGTACTTC.

The V gene is TRBV30, the J gene TRBJ1-2; 7 bases match TRBD1. The CDR3 extends over 14 amino acids. V was pared by 2 bases and J by 8 bases, with 11 bases of the junction left unmatched. Germline V CDR1 and CDR2: GTSNPN, SVGIG (reference sequence). The CDR3 loop is CAWSSTGQGQGYTF. CDR3 DNA: TGTGCCTGGAGTTCGACAGGGCAGGGACAAGGCTACACCTTC.

The genes are TRBV7-9 and TRBJ1-5; no definite D call. The CDR3 sequence is 13 residues long. The V end lost 5 bases, the J end lost 1 base, and 6 bases lay between the germline ends. From germline, CDR1 is SEHNR and CDR2 FQNEAQ (reference sequence). The CDR3 loop reads CASSEQSNQPQHF. The CDR3 DNA follows: TGTGCCAGCAGCGAACAGAGCAATCAGCCCCAGCATTTT.

The rearrangement links TRBV30 to TRBJ1-1; D is uncertain. This CDR3 contains 12 residues. V was trimmed by 2 bases and J by 11 bases, leaving 15 bases between them. Germline CDR1 reads GTSNPN; CDR2 reads SVGIG (reference sequence). The CDR3 sequence: CAWSHSAGAAFF. The CDR3 DNA follows: TGTGCCTGGAGTCACTCCGCAGGTGCGGCTTTCTTT.

The V gene is TRBV4-1, the J gene TRBJ2-1; 10 bases map to TRBD2. Germline CDR1 reads MGHRA; CDR2 reads YSYEKL. V shed 2 bases, J shed 6 bases, and the junction held 19 bases outside the gene matches. There are 20 residues in the CDR3. CDR3 residues: CASSQPVQAGGLKGSNEQFF. CDR3 DNA sequence: TGCGCCAGCAGCCAACCCGTTCAAGCGGGGGGGCTTAAGGGGTCCAATGAGCAGTTCTTC.

The V call is TRBV6-1, the J call TRBJ1-5, with 7 bases matching TRBD1. CDR3 length equals 14 residues. Trimming at V came to 3 bases and at J to 4 bases, leaving 3 bases not matched to a gene. From germline, CDR1 is MNHNS and CDR2 SASEGT. The CDR3 nucleotides read TGTGCCAGCAGTGATGGGACAGAGAATCAGCCCCAGCATTTT. This gives the protein CASSDGTENQPQHF.

The rearrangement joins TRBV9 to TRBJ2-3; D is perhaps TRBD2 (7 bases). In germline, CDR1 is SGDLS, CDR2 YYNGEE. The V end was cut by 4 bases, the J end by 5 bases, with 23 bases between. The length of the CDR3 is 17 residues. Written as DNA, the CDR3 is TGTGCCAGCAGCTTATTAGACCGGGGGGCCGGGATAGATACGCAGTATTTT. This sequence encodes CASSLLDRGAGIDTQYF.

The chain carries TRBV30 and TRBJ1-2; D remains ambiguous. Germline CDR1 reads GTSNPN; CDR2 reads SVGIG (reference sequence). The V end was cut by 0 bases, the J end by 8 bases, with 7 bases between. The CDR3 totals 11 residues. CDR3 DNA: TGTGCCTGGAGTGTACGGGAAGGCTACACCTTC. It translates to CAWSVREGYTF.

The V and J genes are TRBV6-5 and TRBJ1-1; 11 bases map to TRBD1. The CDR3 totals 16 residues. Germline V gene lookup returns CDR1 MNHEY and CDR2 SVGAGI. V shed 4 bases, J shed 1 base, and the junction held 5 bases outside the gene matches. In DNA form, the CDR3 reads TGTGCCAGCAGTTTAGGACAGGGGGCGTGGAACACTGAAGCTTTCTTT. This codes for CASSLGQGAWNTEAFF.

The V call is TRBV9, the J call TRBJ2-2; 10 bases align to TRBD1. This CDR3 region has 19 residues. Per germline, CDR1 SGDLS and CDR2 YYNGEE. V lost 0 bases, J lost 4 bases, and 12 bases stayed unmatched. CDR3 sequence reads: CASSVALGGDRGGTGELFF. The CDR3 DNA sequence: TGTGCCAGCAGCGTAGCGCTTGGGGGGGACAGGGGAGGCACCGGGGAGCTGTTTTTT.

This sequence joins TRBV6-5 and TRBJ2-4; unclear D gene. This CDR3 has 15 amino acids. Per germline, CDR1 MNHEY and CDR2 SVGAGI. Deletions cut 2 bases from V and 0 bases from J, with 8 bases between. Here the CDR3 DNA reads TGTGCCAGCAGTTACGATAACGGAGCCAAAAACATTCAGTACTTC. This translates into CASSYDNGAKNIQYF.

V is TRBV29-1 and J is TRBJ2-2; D might be TRBD2 (6 bases). Germline V gene lookup returns CDR1 SQVTM and CDR2 ANQGSEA. CDR3 size: 13 residues. Trimming took off 4 bases at V and 6 bases at J, with 12 bases between the two ends. CDR3 amino acids: CSVARERAGELFF. The DNA for the CDR3 is TGCAGCGTTGCCCGGGAGAGGGCCGGGGAGCTGTTTTTT.

The chain has TRBV15 and TRBJ2-2; 7 bases are a match to TRBD1. The CDR3 loop spans 15 amino acids. Per the germline V gene, CDR1 is LNHNV and CDR2 is YYDKDF (reference sequence). Trimming removed 7 bases from V and 1 base from J; junction bases left unmatched: 6. Here the CDR3 DNA reads TGTGCCACCAACCAGGGACAGATGAACACCGGGGAGCTGTTTTTT. Encoded protein: CATNQGQMNTGELFF. Using reference TRBV15 and TRBJ2-2 for the parts outside the CDR3, the full variable domain is DAMVIQNPRYQVTQFGKPVTLSCSQTLNHNVMYWYQQKSSQAPKLLFHYYDKDFNNEADTPDNFQSRRPNTSFCFLDIRSPGLGDTAMYLCATNQGQMNTGELFFGEGSRLTVL.

The CDR3 sequence: CAWQLNRGTGEQYF. CDR3 coding DNA: TGTGCCTGGCAACTCAACAGGGGTACAGGGGAGCAGTACTTC. The chain couples TRBV30 to TRBJ2-5; TRBD1 aligns across 7 bases. This CDR3 is 14 amino acids long. The germline V gene has CDR1 GTSNPN and CDR2 SVGIG (reference sequence). The V gene end was trimmed by 5 bases and the J gene end by 11 bases; junction bases not matched to a gene: 17. The entire variable domain, with the rest obtained from reference TRBV30 and TRBJ2-5, is as follows: SQTIHQWPATLVQPVGSPLSLECTVEGTSNPNLYWYRQAAGRGLQLLFYSVGIGQISSEVPQNLSASRPQDRQFILSSKKLLLSDSGFYLCAWQLNRGTGEQYFGPGTRLLVL.

The V call is TRBV10-3, the J call TRBJ2-7; D may be TRBD2 (5 bases). CDR1 is ENHRY and CDR2 is SYGVKD in the germline V gene. CDR3 length: 14 residues. V lost 7 bases, J lost 0 bases, and 13 bases lay in between. The CDR3, as DNA: TGTGCCATCAAGTTGGACTTCGCCTCCTACGAGCAGTACTTC. Translation: CAIKLDFASYEQYF.

The chain employs TRBV27 and TRBJ2-5; 11 bases align to TRBD1. This CDR3 is 15 amino acids long. The V gene end was trimmed by 3 bases and the J gene end by 1 base; junction bases not matched to a gene: 1. Per the germline V gene, CDR1 is MNHEY and CDR2 is SMNVEV (reference sequence). The CDR3 spells CASSLGTGGQETQYF. For the CDR3, the DNA is TGTGCCAGCAGTTTGGGGACAGGGGGCCAAGAGACCCAGTACTTC.

The chain links TRBV6-5 to TRBJ2-3, with 14 bases identical to TRBD2. The CDR3 is 16 amino acids. Per germline, CDR1 MNHEY and CDR2 SVGAGI. The J segment lost 5 bases and the V segment lost 2 bases, leaving 3 bases of the junction unmatched. CDR3 sequence reads: CASSYAGLAGVDTQYF. CDR3 in DNA: TGTGCCAGCAGTTACGCGGGACTAGCGGGGGTAGATACGCAGTATTTT.

A few counts support this clone. V is TRBV6-1 and J is TRBJ1-5; a weak D match, TRBD1 (5 bases). Trimming pared 8 bases from V and 5 bases from J, leaving 13 bases between. Germline CDR1 is MNHNS and CDR2 is SASEGT. This CDR3 comprises 13 residues. CDR3 DNA sequence: TGTGCCAGCGCAGGGTGGGAGGATCAGCCCCAGCATTTT. Protein sequence: CASAGWEDQPQHF.

V usage is TRBV2 and J usage is TRBJ1-2, with TRBD1 identical over 7 bases. This CDR3 comprises 15 residues. With 5 bases clipped from V and 0 bases from J, the junction kept 6 bases outside the gene matches. Germline assignment: CDR1 SNHLY and CDR2 FYNNEI. The CDR3: CASSPQGQTNYGYTF. The CDR3 coding sequence is TGTGCCAGCAGTCCCCAGGGACAGACTAACTATGGCTACACCTTC.

This chain's CDR3 is CASSGLAGDLSTDTQYF. In DNA form, the CDR3 reads TGCGCCAGCAGTGGACTAGCGGGGGACCTTAGCACAGATACGCAGTATTTT. This sequence joins TRBV10-2 and TRBJ2-3, with TRBD2 identical over 12 bases. Germline loops: CDR1 WSHSY, CDR2 SAAADI. The V and J ends lost 4 bases and 0 bases, in that order; junction bases with no gene match: 5. This CDR3 has 17 residues.

The CDR3 reads CASSYGTGSNQPQHF. The CDR3 DNA is TGTGCCAGCAGCTACGGGACAGGGTCCAATCAGCCCCAGCATTTT. The chain combines TRBV7-2 with TRBJ1-5; 9 bases fit TRBD1. V shed 4 bases, J shed 3 bases, and the junction held 4 bases outside the gene matches. This CDR3 comprises 15 residues. Germline assignment: CDR1 SGHTA and CDR2 FQGNSA.

V and J are TRBV11-3 and TRBJ2-7, with a tentative D call TRBD2 (5 bases). The CDR3 covers 15 residues. Germline assignment: CDR1 SGHNT and CDR2 YENEEA. V was cut by 2 bases and J by 0 bases, with 11 bases left in between. CDR3 in amino acids: CASSLSGINSYEQYF. In DNA form, the CDR3 reads TGTGCCAGCAGCTTAAGCGGAATTAACTCCTACGAGCAGTACTTC. Complete variable domain (other parts from reference TRBV11-3 and TRBJ2-7): EAGVVQSPRYKIIEKKQPVAFWCNPISGHNTLYWYLQNLGQGPELLIRYENEEAVDDSQLPKDRFSAERLKGVDSTLKIQPAELGDSAVYLCASSLSGINSYEQYFGPGTRLTVT.

The J gene is TRBJ1-5, the V gene TRBV6-5, with D perhaps TRBD1 (5 bases). The CDR3 loop spans 14 amino acids. Germline V gene lookup returns CDR1 MNHEY and CDR2 SVGAGI. The ends were cut back, 5 bases at V and 6 bases at J, with 14 bases in the middle. Written as DNA, the CDR3 is TGTGCCAGCAGTCGCAGGGTGGGGGGTCAGCCCCAGCATTTT. This encodes CASSRRVGGQPQHF.

V and J are TRBV11-2 and TRBJ2-5; 12 bases align to TRBD2. The CDR3 is 15 residues long. Germline-derived CDR1 and CDR2 are SGHAT and FQNNGV. Germline trimming cut 5 bases from V and 6 bases from J; bases unmatched to any gene: 7. The CDR3 loop is CASSKTSGSLKTQYF. For the CDR3, the DNA is TGTGCCAGCAGCAAGACTAGCGGGAGTTTGAAGACCCAGTACTTC.

This clone was recorded once. The chain links TRBV7-2 to TRBJ2-2; 11 positions agree with TRBD2. CDR1 and CDR2 (germline): SGHTA, FQGNSA. Losses at the gene ends were 8 bases for V and 3 bases for J; bases not matched to a gene: 2. CDR3 length equals 14 residues. CDR3 coding DNA: TGTGCCAGCCGTAGCGGGGGGGACACCGGGGAGCTGTTTTTT. Translation gives CASRSGGDTGELFF. Full variable domain (outside the CDR3, taken from reference TRBV7-2 and TRBJ2-2): GAGVSQSPSNKVTEKGKDVELRCDPISGHTALYWYRQSLGQGLEFLIYFQGNSAPDKSGLPSDRFSAERTGGSVSTLTIQRTQQEDSAVYLCASRSGGDTGELFFGEGSRLTVL.